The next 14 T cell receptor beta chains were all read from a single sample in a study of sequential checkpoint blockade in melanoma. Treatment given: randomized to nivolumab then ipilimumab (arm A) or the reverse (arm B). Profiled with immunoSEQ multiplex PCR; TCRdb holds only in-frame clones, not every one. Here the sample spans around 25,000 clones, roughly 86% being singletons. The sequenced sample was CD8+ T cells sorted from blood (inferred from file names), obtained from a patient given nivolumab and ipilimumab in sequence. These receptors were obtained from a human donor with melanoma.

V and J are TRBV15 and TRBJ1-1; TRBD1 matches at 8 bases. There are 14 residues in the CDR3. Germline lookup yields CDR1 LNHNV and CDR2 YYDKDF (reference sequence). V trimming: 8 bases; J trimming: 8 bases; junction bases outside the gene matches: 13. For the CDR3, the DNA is TGTGCCACCGGAGCGGCCTGGACAGGGAGAGAAGCTTTCTTT. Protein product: CATGAAWTGREAFF.

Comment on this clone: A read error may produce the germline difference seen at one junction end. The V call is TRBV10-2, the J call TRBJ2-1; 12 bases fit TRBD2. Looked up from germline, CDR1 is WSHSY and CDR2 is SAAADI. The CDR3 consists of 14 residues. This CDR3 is CASQRLAGVDEQLF. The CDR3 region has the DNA TGCGCCAGTCAAAGACTAGCGGGAGTGGATGAGCAGCTCTTC.

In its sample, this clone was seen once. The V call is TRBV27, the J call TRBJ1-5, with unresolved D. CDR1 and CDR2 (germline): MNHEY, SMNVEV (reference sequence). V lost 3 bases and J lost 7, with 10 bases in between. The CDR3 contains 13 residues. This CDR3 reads CASSFRGRQPQHF. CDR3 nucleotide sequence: TGTGCCAGCAGTTTCCGGGGAAGGCAGCCCCAGCATTTT.

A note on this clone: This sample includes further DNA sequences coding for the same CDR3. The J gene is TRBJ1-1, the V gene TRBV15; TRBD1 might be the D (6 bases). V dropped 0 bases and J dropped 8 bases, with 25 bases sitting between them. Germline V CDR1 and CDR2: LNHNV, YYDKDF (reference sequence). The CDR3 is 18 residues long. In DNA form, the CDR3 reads TGTGCCACCAGCAGAGACTATCTTGGGACAAACATCGGAGCCGAAGCTTTCTTT. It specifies CATSRDYLGTNIGAEAFF.

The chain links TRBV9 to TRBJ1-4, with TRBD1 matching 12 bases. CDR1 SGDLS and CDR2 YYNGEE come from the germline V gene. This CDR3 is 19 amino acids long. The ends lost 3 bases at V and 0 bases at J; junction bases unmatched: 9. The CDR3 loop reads CASSGRDRGPQATNEKLFF. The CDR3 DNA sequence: TGTGCCAGCAGCGGCCGGGACAGGGGGCCCCAGGCAACTAATGAAAAACTGTTTTTT.

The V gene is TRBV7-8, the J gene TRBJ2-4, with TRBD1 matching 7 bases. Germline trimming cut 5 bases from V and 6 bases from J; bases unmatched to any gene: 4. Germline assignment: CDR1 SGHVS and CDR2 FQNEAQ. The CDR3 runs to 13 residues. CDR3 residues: CASSPGQLNIQYF. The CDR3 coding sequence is TGTGCCAGCAGCCCGGGACAGTTAAACATTCAGTACTTC. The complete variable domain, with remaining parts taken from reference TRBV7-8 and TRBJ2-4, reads GAGVSQSPRYKVAKRGQDVALRCDPISGHVSLFWYQQALGQGPEFLTYFQNEAQLDKSGLPSDRFFAERPEGSVSTLKIQRTQQEDSAVYLCASSPGQLNIQYFGAGTRLSVL.

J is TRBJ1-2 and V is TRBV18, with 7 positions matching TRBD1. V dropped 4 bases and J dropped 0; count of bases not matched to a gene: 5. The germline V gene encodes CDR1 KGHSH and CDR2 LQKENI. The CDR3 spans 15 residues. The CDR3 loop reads CASSLTGLANYGYTF. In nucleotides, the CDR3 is TGTGCCAGCTCACTGACAGGGCTAGCTAACTATGGCTACACCTTC.

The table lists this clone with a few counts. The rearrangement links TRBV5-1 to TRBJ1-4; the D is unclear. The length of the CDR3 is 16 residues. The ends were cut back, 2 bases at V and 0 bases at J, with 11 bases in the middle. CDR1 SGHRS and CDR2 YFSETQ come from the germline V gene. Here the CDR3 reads CASSLNSLSTNEKLFF. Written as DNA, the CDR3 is TGCGCCAGCAGCTTAAACTCTTTGTCAACTAATGAAAAACTGTTTTTT. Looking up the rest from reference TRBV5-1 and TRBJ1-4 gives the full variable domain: KAGVTQTPRYLIKTRGQQVTLSCSPISGHRSVSWYQQTPGQGLQFLFEYFSETQRNKGNFPGRFSGRQFSNSRSEMNVSTLELGDSALYLCASSLNSLSTNEKLFFGSGTQLSVL.

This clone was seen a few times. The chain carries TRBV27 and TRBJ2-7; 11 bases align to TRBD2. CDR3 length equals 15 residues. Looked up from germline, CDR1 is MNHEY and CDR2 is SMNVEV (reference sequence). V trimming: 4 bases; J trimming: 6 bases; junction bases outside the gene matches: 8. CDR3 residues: CASSWGLAARREQYF. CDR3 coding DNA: TGTGCCAGCAGTTGGGGACTAGCGGCACGCCGCGAGCAGTACTTC.

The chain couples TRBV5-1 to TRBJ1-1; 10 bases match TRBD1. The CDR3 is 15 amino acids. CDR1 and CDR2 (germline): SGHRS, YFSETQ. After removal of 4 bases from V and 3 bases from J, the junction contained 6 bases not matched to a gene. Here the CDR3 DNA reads TGCGCCAGCAGCCGACAGGGGGCAGGGGACACTGAAGCTTTCTTT. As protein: CASSRQGAGDTEAFF.

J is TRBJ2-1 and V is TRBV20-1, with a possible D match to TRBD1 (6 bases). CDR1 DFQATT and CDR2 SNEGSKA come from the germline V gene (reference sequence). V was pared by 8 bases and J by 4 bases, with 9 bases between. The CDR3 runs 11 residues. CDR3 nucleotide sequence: TGCAGTCCCGGACAGTACAATGAGCAGTTCTTC. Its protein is CSPGQYNEQFF.

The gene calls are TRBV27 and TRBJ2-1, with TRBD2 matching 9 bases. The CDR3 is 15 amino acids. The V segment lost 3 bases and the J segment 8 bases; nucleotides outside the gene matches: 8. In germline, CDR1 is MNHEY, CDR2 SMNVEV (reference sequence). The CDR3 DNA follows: TGTGCCAGCAGTTTCCAAAGGACTAGCGTCCATGAGCAGTTCTTC. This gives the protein CASSFQRTSVHEQFF.

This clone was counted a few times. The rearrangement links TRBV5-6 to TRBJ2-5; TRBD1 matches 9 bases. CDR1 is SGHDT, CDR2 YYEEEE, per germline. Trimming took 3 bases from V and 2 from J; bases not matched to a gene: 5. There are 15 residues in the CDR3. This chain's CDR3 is CASSSPGQGQETQYF. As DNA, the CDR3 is TGTGCCAGCAGCTCCCCGGGACAGGGTCAAGAGACCCAGTACTTC.

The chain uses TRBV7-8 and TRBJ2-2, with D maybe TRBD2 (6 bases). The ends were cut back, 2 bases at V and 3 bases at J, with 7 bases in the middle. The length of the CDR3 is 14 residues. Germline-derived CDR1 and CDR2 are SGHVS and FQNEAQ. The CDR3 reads CASSLLAHTGELFF. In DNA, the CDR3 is TGTGCCAGCAGCTTACTAGCGCACACCGGGGAGCTGTTTTTT.